This TCR beta chain stems from a study of Ad26.COV2.S vaccination and SARS-CoV-2 variants. The treatment denotes: 15 to 20 received Ad26.COV2.S at low or high dose, single or two shots; 5 received placebo; per-sample allocation not given. After the first vaccine or placebo injection, samples were drawn on day 63. Participants' vaccine, an Ad26 vector, delivered Wuhan-strain SARS-CoV-2 spike. Method: immunoSEQ multiplex PCR; TCRdb's copy keeps in-frame clones and lacks some. The sample holds 250,000 or so clones, 87% seen once. The source is a person aged 18 to 65 who received the Ad26.COV2.S COVID-19 vaccine or a placebo. Sequencing used peripheral blood, obtained in a trial of Ad26.COV2.S vaccine versus placebo.

CDR3 sequence: CAWRRTGVPYTF. CDR3 nucleotide sequence: TGTGCCTGGAGACGGACAGGGGTTCCCTACACCTTC. This chain connects TRBV30 to TRBJ1-2; 9 bases align to TRBD1. The trim removed 3 bases at V and 10 bases at J, leaving 6 bases unmatched. Germline CDR1 and CDR2: GTSNPN and SVGIG (reference sequence). The CDR3 totals 12 residues.